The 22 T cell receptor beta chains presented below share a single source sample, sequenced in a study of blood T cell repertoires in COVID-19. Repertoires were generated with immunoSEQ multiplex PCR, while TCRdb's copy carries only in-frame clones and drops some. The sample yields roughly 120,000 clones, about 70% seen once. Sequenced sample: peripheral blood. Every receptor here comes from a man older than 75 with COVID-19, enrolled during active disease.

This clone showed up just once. DNA for the CDR3: TGTGCCAGCAGCCAAGTGGCAGGGAAGAACTATGGCTACACCTTC. Translated, it gives CASSQVAGKNYGYTF. This chain links TRBV14 with TRBJ1-2; perhaps TRBD1 as D (5 bases). Trimming left V 1 base short and J 2 bases short, with 11 bases between. The germline CDR1 and CDR2 sequences are SGHDN and FVKESK. The CDR3 is 15 amino acids.

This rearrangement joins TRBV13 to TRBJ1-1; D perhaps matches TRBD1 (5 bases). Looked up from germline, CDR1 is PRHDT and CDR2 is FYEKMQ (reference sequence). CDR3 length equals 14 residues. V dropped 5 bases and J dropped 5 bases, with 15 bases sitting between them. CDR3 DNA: TGTGCCAGCAGCGCCGGGGGAGGGAATACTGAAGCTTTCTTT. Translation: CASSAGGGNTEAFF.

In DNA, the CDR3 is TGTGCCAGCAGCTTAGACCCGGGACAAATCTACGAGCAGTACTTC. It translates to CASSLDPGQIYEQYF. V gene TRBV11-2 combines with J gene TRBJ2-7, with TRBD1 as a possible D gene (6 bases). The V end was cut by 0 bases, the J end by 3 bases, with 12 bases between. Germline V CDR1 and CDR2: SGHAT, FQNNGV. The CDR3 loop spans 15 amino acids. Filled out from reference TRBV11-2 and TRBJ2-7, the complete variable domain reads EAGVAQSPRYKIIEKRQSVAFWCNPISGHATLYWYQQILGQGPKLLIQFQNNGVVDDSQLPKDRFSAERLKGVDSTLKIQPAKLEDSAVYLCASSLDPGQIYEQYFGPGTRLTVT.

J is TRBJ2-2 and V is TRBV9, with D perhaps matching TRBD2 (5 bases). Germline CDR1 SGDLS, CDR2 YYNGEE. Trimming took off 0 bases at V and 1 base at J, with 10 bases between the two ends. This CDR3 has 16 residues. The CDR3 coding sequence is TGTGCCAGCAGCGTAGGTTCCCGGGGGAACACCGGGGAGCTGTTTTTT. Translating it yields CASSVGSRGNTGELFF.

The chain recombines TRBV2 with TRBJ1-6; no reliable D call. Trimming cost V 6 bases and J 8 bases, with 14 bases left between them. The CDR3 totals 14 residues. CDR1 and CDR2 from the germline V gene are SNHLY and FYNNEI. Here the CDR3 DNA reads TGTGCCAGCAGCCTGACACCGAGGGATTCACCCCTCCACTTT. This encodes CASSLTPRDSPLHF.

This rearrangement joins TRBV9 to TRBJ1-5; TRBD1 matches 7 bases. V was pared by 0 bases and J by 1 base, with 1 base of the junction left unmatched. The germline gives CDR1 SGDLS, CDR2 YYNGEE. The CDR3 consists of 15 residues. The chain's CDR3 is CASSVGQGSNQPQHF. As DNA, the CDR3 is TGTGCCAGCAGCGTAGGACAGGGAAGCAATCAGCCCCAGCATTTT.

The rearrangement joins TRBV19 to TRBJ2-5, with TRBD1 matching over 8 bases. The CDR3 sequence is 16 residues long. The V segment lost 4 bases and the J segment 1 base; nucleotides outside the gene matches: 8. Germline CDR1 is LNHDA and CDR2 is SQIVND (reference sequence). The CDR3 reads CASSRASGQGQETQYF. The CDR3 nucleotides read TGTGCCAGTAGTAGGGCGAGCGGACAGGGCCAAGAGACCCAGTACTTC. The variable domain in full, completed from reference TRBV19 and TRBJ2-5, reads DGGITQSPKYLFRKEGQNVTLSCEQNLNHDAMYWYRQDPGQGLRLIYYSQIVNDFQKGDIAEGYSVSREKKESFPLTVTSAQKNPTAFYLCASSRASGQGQETQYFGPGTRLLVL.

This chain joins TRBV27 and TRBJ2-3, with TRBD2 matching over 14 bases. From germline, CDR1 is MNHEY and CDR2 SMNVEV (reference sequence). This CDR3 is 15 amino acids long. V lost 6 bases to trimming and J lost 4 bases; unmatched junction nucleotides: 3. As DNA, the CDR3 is TGTGCCAGCAGCCGGGGACTAGCGGGGGCAGATACGCAGTATTTT. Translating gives CASSRGLAGADTQYF.

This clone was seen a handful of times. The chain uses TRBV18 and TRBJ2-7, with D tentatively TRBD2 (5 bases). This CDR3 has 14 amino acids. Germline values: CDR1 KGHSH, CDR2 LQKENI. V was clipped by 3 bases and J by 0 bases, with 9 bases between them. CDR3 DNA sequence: TGTGCCAGCTCACCGAAGGGAGCCTCCTACGAGCAGTACTTC. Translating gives CASSPKGASYEQYF.

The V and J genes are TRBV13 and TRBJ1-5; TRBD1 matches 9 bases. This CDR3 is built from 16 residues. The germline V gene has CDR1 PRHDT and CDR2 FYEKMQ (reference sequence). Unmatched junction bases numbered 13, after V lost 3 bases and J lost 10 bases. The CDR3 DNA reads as TGTGCCAGCAGCTTGTACAGGGGGCAGGGGACTGGACCCCAGCATTTT. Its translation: CASSLYRGQGTGPQHF.

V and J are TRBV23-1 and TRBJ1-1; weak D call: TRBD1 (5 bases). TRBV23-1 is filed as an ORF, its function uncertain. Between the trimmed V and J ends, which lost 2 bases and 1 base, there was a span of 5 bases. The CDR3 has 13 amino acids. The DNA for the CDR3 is TGCGCCAGCAGTCAACAGGGGAACACTGAAGCTTTCTTT. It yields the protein CASSQQGNTEAFF.

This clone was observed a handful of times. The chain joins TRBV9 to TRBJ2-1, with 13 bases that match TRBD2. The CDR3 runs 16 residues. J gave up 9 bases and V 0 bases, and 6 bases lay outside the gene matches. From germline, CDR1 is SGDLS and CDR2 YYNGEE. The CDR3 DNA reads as TGTGCCAGCAGCGTAGCACTAGGGACTAGCGGGACTGAGCAGTTCTTC. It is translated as CASSVALGTSGTEQFF.

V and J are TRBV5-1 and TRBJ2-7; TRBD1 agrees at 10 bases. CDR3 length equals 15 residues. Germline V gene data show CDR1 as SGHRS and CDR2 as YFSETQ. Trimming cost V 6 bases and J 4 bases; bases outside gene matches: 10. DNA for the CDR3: TGCGCCAGCAATCCGGCCGGGACAGGGGTTTACGAGCAGTACTTC. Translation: CASNPAGTGVYEQYF.

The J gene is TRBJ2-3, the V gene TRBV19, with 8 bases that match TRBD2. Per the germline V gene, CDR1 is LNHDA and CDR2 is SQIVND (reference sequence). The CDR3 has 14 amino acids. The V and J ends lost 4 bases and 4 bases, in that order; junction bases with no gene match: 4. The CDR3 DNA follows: TGTGCCAGTAGTAAAGCGGGAGTTGCAGATACGCAGTATTTT. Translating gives CASSKAGVADTQYF. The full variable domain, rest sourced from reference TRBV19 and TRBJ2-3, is DGGITQSPKYLFRKEGQNVTLSCEQNLNHDAMYWYRQDPGQGLRLIYYSQIVNDFQKGDIAEGYSVSREKKESFPLTVTSAQKNPTAFYLCASSKAGVADTQYFGPGTRLTVL.

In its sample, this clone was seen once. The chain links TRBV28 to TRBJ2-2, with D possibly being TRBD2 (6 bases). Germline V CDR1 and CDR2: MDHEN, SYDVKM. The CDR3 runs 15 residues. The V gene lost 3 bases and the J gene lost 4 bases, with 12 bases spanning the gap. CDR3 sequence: CASSFGGVGTGELFF. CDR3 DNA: TGTGCCAGCAGTTTCGGGGGAGTGGGCACCGGGGAGCTGTTTTTT.

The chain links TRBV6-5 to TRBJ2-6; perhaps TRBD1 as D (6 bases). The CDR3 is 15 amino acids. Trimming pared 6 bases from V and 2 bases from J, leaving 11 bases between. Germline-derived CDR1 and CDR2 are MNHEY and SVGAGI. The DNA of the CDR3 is TGTGCCAGCAGCCCAGGGGTTGCTGGGGCCAACGTCCTGACTTTC. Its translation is CASSPGVAGANVLTF.

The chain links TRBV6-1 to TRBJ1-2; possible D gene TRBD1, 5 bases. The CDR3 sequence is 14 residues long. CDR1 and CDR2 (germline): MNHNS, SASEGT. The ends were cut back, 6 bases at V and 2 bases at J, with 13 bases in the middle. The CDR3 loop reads CASSQPGLNYGYTF. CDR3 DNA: TGTGCCAGCAGCCAGCCGGGACTAAACTATGGCTACACCTTC.

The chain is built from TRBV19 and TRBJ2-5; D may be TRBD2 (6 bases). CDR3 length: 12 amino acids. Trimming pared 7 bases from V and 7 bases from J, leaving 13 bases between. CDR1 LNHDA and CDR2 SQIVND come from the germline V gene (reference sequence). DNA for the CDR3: TGTGCCAGTATGACACGCGGGGCGACCCAGTACTTC. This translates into CASMTRGATQYF.

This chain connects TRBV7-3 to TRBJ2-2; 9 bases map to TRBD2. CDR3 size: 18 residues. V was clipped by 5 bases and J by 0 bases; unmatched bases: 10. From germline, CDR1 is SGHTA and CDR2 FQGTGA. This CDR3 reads CASSPASGALANTGELFF. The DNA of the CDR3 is TGTGCCAGCAGCCCGGCTAGCGGGGCCCTCGCGAACACCGGGGAGCTGTTTTTT. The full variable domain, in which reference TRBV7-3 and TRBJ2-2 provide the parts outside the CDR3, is GAGVSQTPSNKVTEKGKYVELRCDPISGHTALYWYRQSLGQGPEFLIYFQGTGAADDSGLPNDRFFAVRPEGSVSTLKIQRTERGDSAVYLCASSPASGALANTGELFFGEGSRLTVL.

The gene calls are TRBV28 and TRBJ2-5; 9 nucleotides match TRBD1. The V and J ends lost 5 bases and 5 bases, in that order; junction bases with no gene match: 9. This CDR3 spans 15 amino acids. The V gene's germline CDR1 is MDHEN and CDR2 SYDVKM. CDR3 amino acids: CASSHSQGAQETQYF. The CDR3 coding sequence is TGTGCCAGCAGTCACTCACAGGGGGCGCAGGAGACCCAGTACTTC.

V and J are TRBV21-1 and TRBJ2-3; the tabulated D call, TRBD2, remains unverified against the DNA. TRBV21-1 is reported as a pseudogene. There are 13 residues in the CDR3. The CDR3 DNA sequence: TGTGCCAGCAAGCGGCTGCAGGAGGATACGCAGTATTTT. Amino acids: CASKRLQEDTQYF.

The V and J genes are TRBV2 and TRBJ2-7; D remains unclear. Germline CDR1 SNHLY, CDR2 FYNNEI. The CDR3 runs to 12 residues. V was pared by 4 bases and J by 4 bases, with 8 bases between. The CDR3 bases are TGTGCCAGCAGTGCAAAGAGTTACGAGCAGTACTTC. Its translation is CASSAKSYEQYF. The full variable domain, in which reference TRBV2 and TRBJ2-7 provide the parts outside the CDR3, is EPEVTQTPSHQVTQMGQEVILRCVPISNHLYFYWYRQILGQKVEFLVSFYNNEISEKSEIFDDQFSVERPDGSNFTLKIRSTKLEDSAMYFCASSAKSYEQYFGPGTRLTVT.